This is a list of T cell receptor beta chains from one sample in a study of blood T cell repertoires in COVID-19. TCRdb's copy holds only in-frame clones and misses some; the assay was immunoSEQ multiplex PCR. The sample yields 130,000 or so clones, almost 90% seen once. Material for sequencing was peripheral blood. All receptors come from an older woman with acute or convalescent COVID-19. CDR3s include the opening cysteine and the closing phenylalanine or tryptophan. The D gene is left open where the match is weak. The size of a clone is reported for some rows only, either as once, few or many, or as a class for expanded clones.

>TRBV6-6|TRBJ1-6|TRBD1|.
TGTGCCAGCAGTCGCGGACAGGGGGCGGCCCTCCACTTT
CASSRGQGAALHF
>TRBV6-6|TRBJ1-3|TRBD1|.
TGTGCCAGCAGCCGAGGGGGCTGGGTATCGGGTGGAAACACCATATATTTT
CASSRGGWVSGGNTIYF
>TRBV19|TRBJ2-7|TRBD2|.
TGTGCCACCGCCGGGGGGGTCTCCTACGAGCAGTACTTC
CATAGGVSYEQYF
>TRBV11-2|TRBJ2-3|.|.
TGTGCCAGCAGCTTAGCTGCGGGGGCGGATACGCAGTATTTT
CASSLAAGADTQYF
>TRBV6-1|TRBJ1-1|.|.
TGTGCCAGCAGTGAATTCGGACAGACTGCTGAAGCTTTCTTT
CASSEFGQTAEAFF
>TRBV10-3|TRBJ1-5|.|once
TGTGCCATCAGTGACAGGGAGGGAAATCAGCCCCAGCATTTT
CAISDREGNQPQHF
>TRBV2|TRBJ1-1|.|once
TGTGCCAGCAGGGGGCAGTACACTTACACTGAAGCTTTCTTT
CASRGQYTYTEAFF
>TRBV4-2|TRBJ1-5|TRBD1|.
TGTGCCAGCAGCCCAAGGACAGGGGGCGGGCAGCCCCAGCATTTT
CASSPRTGGGQPQHF
>TRBV19|TRBJ2-3|TRBD2|.
TGTGCCAGTAGTACCCCGGGGGGAGGGACAGATACGCAGTATTTT
CASSTPGGGTDTQYF
>TRBV25-1|TRBJ2-7|TRBD1|.
TGTGCCAGCAGTGTCCCCACGGGACAGGGACCCTACGAGCAGTACTTC
CASSVPTGQGPYEQYF
>TRBV9|TRBJ2-5|TRBD1|.
TGTGCCAGCAGCGAGGCGGGGACAGGACTAGAGACCCAGTACTTC
CASSEAGTGLETQYF
>TRBV27|TRBJ2-7|TRBD1|.
TGTGCCAGCAGTCTCACCGGGACAGGGGGGTACGAGCAGTACTTC
CASSLTGTGGYEQYF
>TRBV4-2|TRBJ2-7|.|.
TGTGCCAGCAGCCCAGCCAGAGGTTCGGCCTACGAGCAGTACTTC
CASSPARGSAYEQYF
>TRBV2|TRBJ1-1|.|.
TGTGCCAGCAGCCTCCAGGGGAACACTGAAGCTTTCTTT
CASSLQGNTEAFF
>TRBV27|TRBJ2-5|TRBD2|once
TGTGCCAGCAGTTCCCGACTAGCGGGGGGCTACCAAGAGACCCAGTACTTC
CASSSRLAGGYQETQYF
>TRBV21-1|TRBJ1-5|.|.
TGTGCCAGCAGCAAGGGATCGTGGGGACACAAATACTATAGCAATCAGCCCCAGCATTTT
CASSKGSWGHKYYSNQPQHF
>TRBV5-1|TRBJ2-7|TRBD1|.
TGCGCCAGCAGCCTTGAGGGGGACAGGGAGTTCTACGAGCAGTACTTC
CASSLEGDREFYEQYF
>TRBV27|TRBJ2-2|.|.
TGTGCCAGCAGTTTAGGAGTGGGGGCTAACACCGGGGAGCTGTTTTTT
CASSLGVGANTGELFF
>TRBV6-6|TRBJ1-2|TRBD1|.
TGTGCCAGCAGTTGGCCCGGGACAGGGCACTATGGCTACACCTTC
CASSWPGTGHYGYTF
>TRBV5-1|TRBJ2-3|.|.
TGCGCCAGCAGCCCGAGCCGGGGGGCATGGTCAGATACGCAGTATTTT
CASSPSRGAWSDTQYF
>TRBV2|TRBJ1-5|TRBD1|.
TGTGCCAGCGGACTCCGGACAGGGAGCAATCAGCCCCAGCATTTT
CASGLRTGSNQPQHF
>TRBV27|TRBJ2-7|TRBD1|.
TGTGCCAACCCACGGGACAGCAGCTACGAGCAGTACTTC
CANPRDSSYEQYF
>TRBV7-3|TRBJ1-5|.|.
TGTGCCAGCAGCGCCGACGGGATAGGTAATCAGCCCCAGCATTTT
CASSADGIGNQPQHF
>TRBV7-8|TRBJ2-3|TRBD2|few
TGTGCCAGCAGCCCCGAGGCGGGGGGCGCGGGTACGCAGTATTTT
CASSPEAGGAGTQYF
>TRBV6-5|TRBJ1-5|TRBD1|.
TGTGCCAGCAGTTCAACAGGGGGCGGGTATCAGCCCCAGCATTTT
CASSSTGGGYQPQHF
>TRBV5-6|TRBJ2-5|TRBD1|.
TGTGCCAGCAGCTTTGGGACAGCCGGCCGGACCCAGTACTTC
CASSFGTAGRTQYF
>TRBV25-1|TRBJ2-1|TRBD1|.
TGTGCCAGCAGTGAACGCCCCGGGACAGGGGGCAAGAATGAGCAGTTCTTC
CASSERPGTGGKNEQFF
>TRBV30|TRBJ1-1|.|.
TGTGCCTGGGACAGGAGCCCGAACACTGAAGCTTTCTTT
CAWDRSPNTEAFF
>TRBV6-5|TRBJ1-5|.|.
TGTGCCAGCAGTTTCGACAGAACGAATCAGCCCCAGCATTTT
CASSFDRTNQPQHF
>TRBV6-5|TRBJ2-1|TRBD2|few
TGTGCCAGCGGGCGGGGGACCCTCTCCTACAATGAGCAGTTCTTC
CASGRGTLSYNEQFF
>TRBV6-5|TRBJ1-3|TRBD1|once
TGTGCCAGCAGTTCCACGTTCACAGGGGCTGGAAACACCATATATTTT
CASSSTFTGAGNTIYF
>TRBV2|TRBJ2-7|.|.
TGTGCCAGCAGTGGGACAGCATCCTACGAGCAGTACTTC
CASSGTASYEQYF
>TRBV5-1|TRBJ1-5|.|.
TGCGCCAGCAGCTTGACAGGGCATCAGCCCCAGCATTTT
CASSLTGHQPQHF
>TRBV24-1|TRBJ2-1|TRBD2|.
TGTGCCACCAGTGGCTGGGGGAGGGATTTTTCGAATGAGCAGTTCTTC
CATSGWGRDFSNEQFF
>TRBV19|TRBJ2-7|.|once
TGTGCCAGTAGTATCTCTTCAGGGGTGCCCTACGAGCAGTACTTC
CASSISSGVPYEQYF
>TRBV4-3|TRBJ2-1|.|.
TGCGCCAGCAGCCAAGACACAGGGAGCTCCTACAATGAGCAGTTCTTC
CASSQDTGSSYNEQFF
>TRBV10-3|TRBJ1-4|TRBD1|.
TGTGCCATCAGTGAAGCTTCAGGGGGGAAAAATGAAAAACTGTTTTTT
CAISEASGGKNEKLFF
>TRBV7-2|TRBJ2-1|.|.
TGTGCCAGCAGCTTAGCAGCTAGCTCCTACAATGAGCAGTTCTTC
CASSLAASSYNEQFF
>TRBV4-1|TRBJ2-7|TRBD2|few
TGCGCCAGCAGTCCAGGGACTAGCGGGGGGCGAAGCTCCTACGAGCAGTACTTC
CASSPGTSGGRSSYEQYF
>TRBV6-2/TRBV6-3|TRBJ1-5|TRBD1|.
TGTGCCAGCAGTTGGGGACAGGGGAATCAGCCCCAGCATTTT
CASSWGQGNQPQHF
>TRBV6-6|TRBJ2-2|.|.
TGTGCCAGCAGGACCTCGGGACACAACACCGGGGAGCTGTTTTTT
CASRTSGHNTGELFF
>TRBV5-6|TRBJ2-7|TRBD2|.
TGTGCCAGCAGCCGACGAAGCGGGGCCTACGAGCAGTACTTC
CASSRRSGAYEQYF
>TRBV7-2|TRBJ1-4|TRBD1|.
TGTGCCAGCAGCTTCAACAGGGGGAAGGGTGAAAAACTGTTTTTT
CASSFNRGKGEKLFF
>TRBV19|TRBJ2-5|TRBD1|.
TGTGCCAGTAGTATAGCTGGACAGGGGGAACAAGAGACCCAGTACTTC
CASSIAGQGEQETQYF
>TRBV7-9|TRBJ2-5|TRBD2|.
TGTGCCAGCAGCCCCCAGGGAGGGAATGTAGAGACCCAGTACTTC
CASSPQGGNVETQYF
>TRBV7-2|TRBJ2-3|TRBD2|.
TGTGCCAGCAGCTTAGTCCTGGCGGGGGGGTACATGAATACGCAGTATTTT
CASSLVLAGGYMNTQYF
>TRBV14|TRBJ1-1|.|.
TGTGCCAGCAGCCAAGGGGGAGGAAGGGCCTACACTGAAGCTTTCTTT
CASSQGGGRAYTEAFF
>TRBV6-5|TRBJ2-3|TRBD1|.
TGTGCCAGCAGTACATACAGGGGGAGCTCAGATACGCAGTATTTT
CASSTYRGSSDTQYF
>TRBV7-2|TRBJ2-5|TRBD2|.
TGTGCCAGCAGCTGGGGCGGGGGCCAAGAGACCCAGTACTTC
CASSWGGGQETQYF
>TRBV4-3|TRBJ2-3|TRBD2|.
TGCGCCAGCAGCCAAGATTACCGCGGGGGGGCCGGTATCACAGATACGCAGTATTTT
CASSQDYRGGAGITDTQYF
>TRBV20-1|TRBJ2-5|TRBD2|.
TGCAGTGCTAGTAATAGCGGGGGCCCCCAAGAGACCCAGTACTTC
CSASNSGGPQETQYF
>TRBV2|TRBJ1-4|.|.
TGTGCCAGCAGTGAAGCGCTTCGAGGGCCAGGAGAGATTTTT
CASSEALRGPGEIF
>TRBV27|TRBJ2-3|TRBD1|.
TGTGCCAGCAGTTGGGACGGGACAGGGAGCACAGATACGCAGTATTTT
CASSWDGTGSTDTQYF
>TRBV28|TRBJ1-6|.|once
TGTGCCAGCAGTGAAGGGAGGCAGGGCTATAATTCACCCCTCCACTTT
CASSEGRQGYNSPLHF
>TRBV5-1|TRBJ2-1|TRBD1|.
TGCGCCAGCAGCTTGGCCTTTCTGAGCTCGGACAGGGGAAAGGGGAGGCAGTTCTTC
CASSLAFLSSDRGKGRQFF
>TRBV5-1|TRBJ1-3|.|.
TGCGCCAGCAGCTTGGCCGTGGCGGAGACTGGAAACACCATATATTTT
CASSLAVAETGNTIYF
>TRBV19|TRBJ1-1|.|.
TGTGCCAGTAGTATGGCCAGTTTCACTGAAGCTTTCTTT
CASSMASFTEAFF